The text below deals with one TCR beta chain. The antigen is unknown. The CDR3 sequence is 13 residues long. CDR1 is MNHEY, CDR2 SVGEGT, per germline. V shed 1 base and J shed 7 bases, with 10 bases lying between them. Assay: immunoSEQ multiplex PCR; the TCRdb copy retains only in-frame clones and omits some. The table has 200,000 to 300,000 clones, more than 80% seen once. The data derive from a study of T cell responses to AZD1222 COVID-19 vaccine. Whole-study results and caveats: Nearly half of spike-specific TCRs reportedly target unmutated variant regions.

The chain carries TRBV6-2 or TRBV6-3 and TRBJ1-1; D unresolved. The origin of this receptor is an adult in good health. The specimen was peripheral blood, collected on day 0 of AZD1222 vaccination. CDR3 sequence reads: CASSYLEGGEAFF. DNA for the CDR3: TGTGCCAGCAGTTACTTAGAAGGAGGTGAAGCTTTCTTT.